This T cell receptor (beta chain) was documented in a study of CD8+CD57+ T cells in acquired aplastic anemia. Whole-study context: An average of 3.2 ug of DNA was obtained from sorted CD4+ and CD8+ cells. Approximately 11 million reads were obtained on average for healthy donor CD4+ cells.

General study points: Between the patient and control groups, CD8+ Simpson's diversity did not differ significantly. Some 28 CD8+ CDR3 sequences occurred in both the patients and the controls.

Worth noting for this clonotype: Its antigen is undetermined.

Genomic DNA templated the TCR beta VDJ and CDR3 profiling. Each CDR3 protein is one row after TCRdb ran MiXCR on the reads. The data hold hundreds of thousands of distinct CDR3 sequences, with 55% to 75% observed a single time. Germline V gives CDR1 MNHNS, CDR2 SASEGT. V lost 6 bases and J lost 7; bases outside the gene matches: 23. This CDR3 is 19 amino acids long. V and J are TRBV6-1 and TRBJ2-7; 11 nucleotides line up with TRBD1. Sequencing input: sorted CD4+, CD8+, or CD8+CD57+ T cells (not recorded which) from PBMCs. This sequence was found in a human donor in good health, serving as a control. CDR3 sequence: CASSFIPMNPDRGPREQYF. Here the CDR3 DNA reads TGTGCCAGCAGCTTTATCCCCATGAACCCGGACAGGGGGCCTCGTGAGCAGTACTTC.